This T cell receptor (beta chain) was sequenced for a study of Graves' ophthalmopathy and Graves' hyperthyroidism. Study findings and constraints: In blood appeared most of the expanded thyroid clonotypes whose frequency exceeded 0.001.

The study amplified TCR beta CDR3 regions using RNA transcripts. The first round was an RT-PCR with HTBI primers, and the second round was a multiplex PCR. One entry per CDR3 protein results from TCRdb running MiXCR on the multiplex PCR reads. The repertoire consists of just over 400,000 distinct CDR3 sequences, with roughly 21% occurring once and the leading ten covering roughly 3%. On this clonotype: The antigen is not known.

The hyperthyroidism patients had a new diagnosis of under 2 months' duration and were aged 18 to 65. Orbital computed tomography and thyroid ultrasound, along with TRAb, serum thyroxine and clinical symptoms, underpinned diagnosis. PBMCs came from more than 8 ml of fresh peripheral blood. The sequence came from a woman aged 18-29 years with stable Graves' hyperthyroidism. Material for sequencing was peripheral blood.

CDR3 region: CASSPRQGGLTEAFF. The CDR3, as DNA: TGTGCCAGCAGCCCACGACAGGGAGGTCTCACTGAAGCTTTCTTT. The chain recombines TRBV9 with TRBJ1-1, with 7 nucleotides matching TRBD1. This CDR3 has 15 residues. Per the germline V gene, CDR1 is SGDLS and CDR2 is YYNGEE. J gave up 4 bases and V 4 bases, and 10 bases lay outside the gene matches.